The 15 T cell receptor beta chains below come from one sample, sequenced in a study of PD-L1 blockade in urothelial cancer. The time point: pretreatment peripheral blood. Clones were sequenced by immunoSEQ multiplex PCR, and TCRdb holds only the in-frame ones, with some missing. The table lists 49,000 or so clones, around 79% of them singletons. The sequences come from PBMCs, collected around atezolizumab (anti-PD-L1) treatment. The receptor source for this set is a man aged 65 to 79 with urothelial cancer.

V is TRBV4-1 and J is TRBJ1-1; no clear D gene. This CDR3 contains 14 residues. Trimming pared 3 bases from V and 6 bases from J, leaving 14 bases between. Germline-derived CDR1 and CDR2 are MGHRA and YSYEKL. In DNA form, the CDR3 reads TGCGCCAGCAGCCAGAGGGAGGGATCAGCTGAAGCTTTCTTT. This sequence encodes CASSQREGSAEAFF.

The chain recombines TRBV2 with TRBJ2-7; 9 bases are shared with TRBD1. This CDR3 region has 14 residues. Germline V gene lookup returns CDR1 SNHLY and CDR2 FYNNEI. V lost 7 bases and J lost 4; bases outside the gene matches: 8. The CDR3 loop reads CASTYRGRIYEQYF. CDR3 nucleotides: TGTGCCAGCACTTACAGGGGGCGCATTTACGAGCAGTACTTC.

This chain connects TRBV2 to TRBJ1-4, with 9 bases that match TRBD1. Germline lookup yields CDR1 SNHLY and CDR2 FYNNEI. The CDR3 contains 16 residues. V trimming: 4 bases; J trimming: 6 bases; junction bases outside the gene matches: 9. The CDR3 loop is CASSGPGTGLYEKLFF. In DNA form, the CDR3 reads TGTGCCAGCAGTGGACCCGGGACAGGGTTGTATGAAAAACTGTTTTTT.

The chain employs TRBV6-1 and TRBJ2-1; possibly TRBD2 for D (5 bases). The ends were cut back, 8 bases at V and 1 base at J, with 15 bases in the middle. Germline-derived CDR1 and CDR2 are MNHNS and SASEGT. CDR3 length equals 15 residues. The CDR3 DNA sequence: TGTGCCAGCGGGAATAGCGCTCTATCCTACAATGAGCAGTTCTTC. Its protein is CASGNSALSYNEQFF.

The chain joins TRBV6-5 to TRBJ2-7, with 12 nucleotides matching TRBD1. Germline V gene lookup returns CDR1 MNHEY and CDR2 SVGAGI. The CDR3 is made up of 15 amino acids. The J segment lost 5 bases and the V segment lost 6 bases, leaving 8 bases of the junction unmatched. The CDR3 here is CASRFRDRGPHEQYF. The CDR3 bases are TGTGCCAGCAGGTTCCGGGACAGGGGGCCCCACGAGCAGTACTTC.

This chain links TRBV30 with TRBJ2-1; TRBD2 is a possible D gene (6 bases). Germline V gene lookup returns CDR1 GTSNPN and CDR2 SVGIG (reference sequence). The CDR3 is 15 residues long. The ends were cut back, 3 bases at V and 0 bases at J, with 12 bases in the middle. CDR3 in DNA: TGTGCCTGGAGCCTCGCCGGGAGCTCCTACAATGAGCAGTTCTTC. As protein: CAWSLAGSSYNEQFF.

This clone was counted only a few times. This sequence joins TRBV19 and TRBJ2-4; 8 bases fit TRBD2. This CDR3 is built from 15 residues. Trimming removed 7 bases from V and 1 base from J; junction bases left unmatched: 6. The V gene's germline CDR1 is LNHDA and CDR2 SQIVND (reference sequence). In DNA, the CDR3 is TGTGCCAGTACCATAGCGGGAAGGGCCAAAAACATTCAGTACTTC. Translation gives CASTIAGRAKNIQYF. The entire variable domain, with the rest obtained from reference TRBV19 and TRBJ2-4, is as follows: DGGITQSPKYLFRKEGQNVTLSCEQNLNHDAMYWYRQDPGQGLRLIYYSQIVNDFQKGDIAEGYSVSREKKESFPLTVTSAQKNPTAFYLCASTIAGRAKNIQYFGAGTRLSVL.

The V gene is TRBV28, the J gene TRBJ2-7, with 10 nucleotides matching TRBD1. The V segment lost 1 base and the J segment 7 bases; nucleotides outside the gene matches: 13. The CDR3 spans 17 residues. Germline V gives CDR1 MDHEN, CDR2 SYDVKM. The CDR3 loop reads CASSLSPWTGGLGEQYF. CDR3 DNA: TGTGCCAGCAGTTTATCGCCTTGGACAGGGGGTCTAGGGGAGCAGTACTTC.

V usage is TRBV28 and J usage is TRBJ2-3; D is unresolved. The V and J ends lost 5 bases and 2 bases respectively, with 5 bases between them. The CDR3 loop spans 12 amino acids. Germline V CDR1 and CDR2: MDHEN, SYDVKM. The CDR3, as DNA: TGTGCCAGCAGTCCCTACACAGATACGCAGTATTTT. This translates into CASSPYTDTQYF.

This clone has just a few counts. The rearrangement uses TRBV28 and TRBJ2-7, with 7 bases that match TRBD1. J lost 0 bases, V lost 10 bases, and 9 bases had no gene match. The CDR3 loop spans 14 amino acids. Germline loops: CDR1 MDHEN, CDR2 SYDVKM. CDR3 amino acids: CATLVQGSSYEQYF. CDR3 DNA: TGTGCCACCCTCGTACAGGGGAGCTCCTACGAGCAGTACTTC.

This rearrangement joins TRBV27 to TRBJ1-1; 7 nucleotides line up with TRBD1. This CDR3 spans 17 amino acids. CDR1 MNHEY and CDR2 SMNVEV come from the germline V gene (reference sequence). The ends lost 5 bases at V and 7 bases at J; junction bases unmatched: 19. CDR3 residues: CASSPITTRTGRIEAFF. The CDR3 DNA reads TGTGCCAGCAGTCCGATAACGACGAGGACAGGCCGGATTGAAGCTTTCTTT.

The chain carries TRBV19 and TRBJ2-3, with D perhaps matching TRBD2 (6 bases). Trimming shortened V by 3 bases and J by 6 bases, and 13 bases separated the two germline ends. Germline-derived CDR1 and CDR2 are LNHDA and SQIVND (reference sequence). This CDR3 is built from 14 residues. CDR3 amino acids: CASSMNGGDDTQYF. The CDR3 DNA reads as TGTGCCAGTAGTATGAACGGGGGAGACGATACGCAGTATTTT. The whole variable domain, filled in from reference TRBV19 and TRBJ2-3, reads DGGITQSPKYLFRKEGQNVTLSCEQNLNHDAMYWYRQDPGQGLRLIYYSQIVNDFQKGDIAEGYSVSREKKESFPLTVTSAQKNPTAFYLCASSMNGGDDTQYFGPGTRLTVL.

This sequence joins TRBV28 and TRBJ2-1; D gene uncertain. V was cut by 3 bases and J by 0 bases, with 6 bases left in between. The CDR3 consists of 14 residues. CDR1 is MDHEN and CDR2 is SYDVKM in the germline V gene. The CDR3 coding sequence is TGTGCCAGCAGTTTCGCAGACTCCTACAATGAGCAGTTCTTC. Translated: CASSFADSYNEQFF.

The chain employs TRBV11-2 and TRBJ1-2; D is undetermined. The CDR3 has 15 amino acids. Per the germline V gene, CDR1 is SGHAT and CDR2 is FQNNGV. V shed 2 bases and J shed 5 bases, with 15 bases lying between them. The chain's CDR3 is CASSLQGLTIYGYTF. In nucleotides, the CDR3 is TGTGCCAGCAGCTTACAAGGACTCACCATTTATGGCTACACCTTC.

The rearrangement uses TRBV11-3 and TRBJ2-1, with D maybe TRBD1 (5 bases). The CDR3 is 13 residues long. The V gene lost 8 bases and the J gene lost 3 bases, with 11 bases spanning the gap. CDR1 is SGHNT, CDR2 YENEEA, per germline. CDR3 loop: CASSAGYYNEQFF. DNA of the CDR3: TGTGCCAGCTCGGCAGGGTACTACAATGAGCAGTTCTTC. The full variable domain, its missing parts supplied by reference TRBV11-3 and TRBJ2-1, is EAGVVQSPRYKIIEKKQPVAFWCNPISGHNTLYWYLQNLGQGPELLIRYENEEAVDDSQLPKDRFSAERLKGVDSTLKIQPAELGDSAVYLCASSAGYYNEQFFGPGTRLTVL.